Each of the 10 T cell receptor beta chains below was sequenced from the same sample in a study of T cells in tumors after PD-1 blockade. Produced via immunoSEQ multiplex PCR; TCRdb's table is partial and in-frame only. In the table there are around 60,000 clones, 80% of which are singletons. The sample here was PBMCs, taken before anti-PD-1 treatment. Source of these receptors: a human donor with basal cell carcinoma.

The chain has TRBV7-6 and TRBJ2-1; 13 bases are a match to TRBD2. Losses at the gene ends were 5 bases for V and 7 bases for J; bases not matched to a gene: 8. The CDR3 spans 16 residues. In germline, CDR1 is SGHVS, CDR2 FNYEAQ. In DNA, the CDR3 is TGTGCCAGCAGCAAATATACTAGCGGGGGGGGGAATGAGCAGTTCTTC. Translated, it gives CASSKYTSGGGNEQFF.

V and J are TRBV10-3 and TRBJ1-1, with a possible D match to TRBD1 (5 bases). The CDR3 spans 13 residues. V was shortened by 2 bases and J by 1 base, with 5 bases between the two germline ends. Germline lookup yields CDR1 ENHRY and CDR2 SYGVKD. As DNA, the CDR3 is TGTGCCATCAGTGAGAGGGGGAACACTGAAGCTTTCTTT. This gives the protein CAISERGNTEAFF.

The chain has TRBV6-5 and TRBJ1-2, with 9 bases aligning to TRBD1. Germline loops: CDR1 MNHEY, CDR2 SVGAGI. The V segment lost 7 bases and the J segment 5 bases; nucleotides outside the gene matches: 5. The CDR3 runs 13 residues. In DNA form, the CDR3 reads TGTGCCAGCAAACAGGGGGCAAGGTATGGCTACACCTTC. As protein: CASKQGARYGYTF.

This clone was detected only once. The gene calls are TRBV2 and TRBJ2-3; D gene uncertain. The CDR3 is 13 amino acids. Germline V CDR1 and CDR2: SNHLY, FYNNEI. V was pared by 7 bases and J by 2 bases, with 10 bases between. The CDR3 DNA sequence: TGTGCCAGCATCGGACCGACCACAGATACGCAGTATTTT. Residues: CASIGPTTDTQYF.

The chain joins TRBV6-2 or TRBV6-3 to TRBJ1-2; 10 bases line up with TRBD1. V was pared by 5 bases and J by 4 bases, with 7 bases of the junction left unmatched. The germline V gene has CDR1 MNHEY and CDR2 SVGEGT. The CDR3 is 15 residues long. The CDR3 is CASSDRDRGPYGYTF. The DNA of the CDR3 is TGTGCCAGCAGTGACCGGGACAGGGGACCCTATGGCTACACCTTC.

The V gene is TRBV4-1, the J gene TRBJ1-1; no firm D call. The germline V gene has CDR1 MGHRA and CDR2 YSYEKL. The CDR3 is made up of 15 amino acids. V shed 0 bases and J shed 6 bases, with 14 bases lying between them. The CDR3, as DNA: TGCGCCAGCAGCCAAGACCCCAGAGGAAACGCTGAAGCTTTCTTT. Translating gives CASSQDPRGNAEAFF.

The rearrangement joins TRBV10-1 to TRBJ1-1; D is possibly TRBD1 (6 bases). Trimming took 8 bases from V and 4 from J, leaving 14 bases between them. Germline CDR1 is WNHNN and CDR2 is SYGVQD (reference sequence). The CDR3 is 13 residues long. The CDR3 nucleotides read TGCGCCAGCTCCCTGGGGGGGGCCACTGAAGCTTTCTTT. Translation gives CASSLGGATEAFF.

In this sample, this clone turned up once. This sequence joins TRBV15 and TRBJ1-2, with 7 bases matching TRBD1. V shed 1 base and J 4 bases; nucleotides not matched to a gene: 9. Germline V gene lookup returns CDR1 LNHNV and CDR2 YYDKDF (reference sequence). The CDR3 totals 16 residues. The CDR3 loop reads CATSRGTGVLFYGYTF. The CDR3 DNA reads TGTGCCACCAGCAGAGGAACAGGGGTCCTATTCTATGGCTACACCTTC.

This clone appeared once. The sample has other DNA sequences that encode this CDR3 too. The gene calls are TRBV7-2 and TRBJ1-6; D is perhaps TRBD1 (5 bases). Per the germline V gene, CDR1 is SGHTA and CDR2 is FQGNSA. V dropped 5 bases and J dropped 6 bases, with 14 bases sitting between them. The CDR3 runs to 15 residues. The CDR3 reads CASSPGQGGNSPLHF. In nucleotides, the CDR3 is TGTGCCAGCAGCCCGGGGCAGGGTGGTAATTCACCCCTCCACTTT.

This chain joins TRBV11-3 and TRBJ2-5; no clear D. The CDR3 is 14 amino acids. Trimming removed 0 bases at V and 1 base at J, with 6 bases between. Germline V gene data show CDR1 as SGHNT and CDR2 as YENEEA. In nucleotides, the CDR3 is TGTGCCAGCAGCTTAGACACAGTCCAAGAGACCCAGTACTTC. Its protein is CASSLDTVQETQYF. The whole variable domain, remainder taken from reference TRBV11-3 and TRBJ2-5, is EAGVVQSPRYKIIEKKQPVAFWCNPISGHNTLYWYLQNLGQGPELLIRYENEEAVDDSQLPKDRFSAERLKGVDSTLKIQPAELGDSAVYLCASSLDTVQETQYFGPGTRLLVL.